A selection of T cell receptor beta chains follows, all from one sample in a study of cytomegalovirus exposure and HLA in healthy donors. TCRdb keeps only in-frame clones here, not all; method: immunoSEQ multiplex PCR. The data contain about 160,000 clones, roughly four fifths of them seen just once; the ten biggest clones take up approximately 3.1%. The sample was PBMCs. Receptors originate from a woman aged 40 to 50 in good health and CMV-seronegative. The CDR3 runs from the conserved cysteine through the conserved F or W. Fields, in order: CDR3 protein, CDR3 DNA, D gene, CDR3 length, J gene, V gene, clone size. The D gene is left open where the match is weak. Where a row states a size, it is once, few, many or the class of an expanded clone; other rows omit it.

CASSLGPSISPLHF	TGCGCCAGCAGCCTCGGTCCCTCGATAAGCCCCCTCCACTTT	-	14	TRBJ1-6	TRBV4-1	-
CASSLLAGGPETQYF	TGTGCCAGCAGCTTACTAGCGGGGGGGCCTGAGACCCAGTACTTC	TRBD2	15	TRBJ2-5	TRBV5-5	-
CASRRGQRTDTQYF	TGTGCCAGCAGACGGGGACAGAGAACAGATACGCAGTATTTT	TRBD1	14	TRBJ2-3	TRBV6-1	-
CASSLGDRAQEQYF	TGCGCCAGCAGCTTGGGCGACAGGGCTCAGGAGCAGTACTTC	TRBD1	14	TRBJ2-7	TRBV5-1	few
CASSPPKGQEGGYTF	TGTGCCAGCTCACCACCTAAGGGACAGGAAGGGGGCTACACCTTC	TRBD1	15	TRBJ1-2	TRBV18	once
CASSPGTGYMNTEAFF	TGTGCCAGCAGTCCAGGGACAGGTTACATGAACACTGAAGCTTTCTTT	TRBD1	16	TRBJ1-1	TRBV28	-
CASSLDWGRRETQYF	TGTGCCAGCAGCTTAGATTGGGGCAGGCGCGAGACCCAGTACTTC	-	15	TRBJ2-5	TRBV11-2	-
CASSFTISNEQFF	TGTGCCAGCAGCTTTACAATTTCCAATGAGCAGTTCTTC	-	13	TRBJ2-1	TRBV11-2	-
CASIQGGESSYEQYF	TGTGCCAGCATACAGGGGGGGGAGAGCTCCTACGAGCAGTACTTC	-	15	TRBJ2-7	TRBV6-1	-
CASSQGRGNRNQPQHF	TGCGCCAGCAGCCAAGGTCGGGGGAATCGCAATCAGCCCCAGCATTTT	-	16	TRBJ1-5	TRBV4-1	many
CASSLRGYREETQYF	TGTGCCAGCAGTTTAAGGGGTTACAGGGAAGAGACCCAGTACTTC	-	15	TRBJ2-5	TRBV27	-
CASSSGAGNTIYF	TGCGCCAGCAGCTCAGGGGCTGGAAACACCATATATTTT	-	13	TRBJ1-3	TRBV5-1	-
CASSYWAAGEETQYF	TGTGCCAGCAGTTACTGGGCGGCCGGGGAGGAGACCCAGTACTTC	-	15	TRBJ2-5	TRBV6-5	-
CASSSAGGSEETQYF	TGTGCCAGCAGCTCAGCCGGTGGTAGCGAAGAGACCCAGTACTTC	-	15	TRBJ2-5	TRBV7-7	-
CASSVTSVSYGYTF	TGTGCCAGCAGCGTGACATCCGTCTCCTATGGCTACACCTTC	-	14	TRBJ1-2	TRBV9	-
CASSQTHRDSNQPQHF	TGCGCCAGCAGTCAAACTCACAGGGATAGCAATCAGCCCCAGCATTTT	-	16	TRBJ1-5	TRBV23-1	-
CSGCIHGELFF	TGCAGCGGCTGTATACACGGGGAGCTGTTTTTT	-	11	TRBJ2-2	TRBV29-1	-
CASSYSTANYGYTF	TGTGCCAGCAGTTACTCGACAGCTAACTATGGCTACACCTTC	-	14	TRBJ1-2	TRBV6-5	few
CASSQGTGGEETQYF	TGTGCCAGCAGTCAGGGGACAGGGGGCGAAGAGACCCAGTACTTC	TRBD1	15	TRBJ2-5	TRBV6-5	-
CASSGRSVWETQYF	TGCGCCAGCAGTGGGAGATCGGTTTGGGAGACCCAGTACTTC	-	14	TRBJ2-5	TRBV10-2	-
CASSMAQGVSTEAFF	TGTGCCAGTAGTATGGCACAGGGGGTGTCCACTGAAGCTTTCTTT	TRBD1	15	TRBJ1-1	TRBV19	-
CASSLSPGQGPYEQYF	TGTGCCAGCAGCTTGTCCCCGGGACAGGGACCCTACGAGCAGTACTTC	TRBD1	16	TRBJ2-7	TRBV7-9	-
CASSLAPRQGGNQPQHF	TGTGCCAGCAGCTTAGCTCCCCGACAGGGCGGCAATCAGCCCCAGCATTTT	TRBD1	17	TRBJ1-5	TRBV7-4	-
CASREQGYEQYF	TGTGCCAGCAGAGAACAGGGCTACGAGCAGTACTTC	-	12	TRBJ2-7	TRBV2	-
CASSLATGTGELFF	TGTGCCAGCAGCTTAGCCACAGGGACCGGGGAGCTGTTTTTT	-	14	TRBJ2-2	TRBV11-2	few
CASSLGTGKGEQYF	TGTGCCAGCAGCTTGGGGACAGGGAAGGGCGAGCAGTACTTC	TRBD1	14	TRBJ2-7	TRBV5-5	-
CASSVGRVTNYGYTF	TGTGCCAGCAGCGTAGGGCGGGTAACTAACTATGGCTACACCTTC	-	15	TRBJ1-2	TRBV9	-
CASSGGLAGGLNEQFF	TGTGCCAGTAGTGGGGGGTTAGCGGGGGGTTTGAATGAGCAGTTCTTC	TRBD2	16	TRBJ2-1	TRBV19	-
CASSPFRTGVYEQYF	TGTGCCAGCTCACCATTCCGGACAGGGGTCTACGAGCAGTACTTC	TRBD1	15	TRBJ2-7	TRBV18	-